These 8 T cell receptor beta chains came from one sample sequenced in a study of tumor-infiltrating lymphocytes in primary liver carcinoma. The researchers obtained blood RNA from unsorted whole blood and also extracted germline DNA. Production of TCR beta cDNA used roughly 480 ng total RNA together with a constant-region primer. Generation of the TCR beta libraries relied on three nested multiplex PCR rounds using slightly modified ARM-PCR. A C-beta reverse primer was combined with TRBV1-TRBV30 forward primers in the first two PCR rounds, and each round had 10 cycles. TCRdb passed the multiplex PCR reads through MiXCR, listing each CDR3 protein once. The top ten clones hold about 6% of a sample with approximately 330,000 distinct CDR3 sequences, less than 65% of them seen once. Sequencing was done on a sample of peripheral blood. The receptor set was obtained from a man aged 35 to 55 with primary liver carcinoma and hepatitis B virus infection.

With respect to this clonotype: The missing conserved phenylalanine or tryptophan at the end of this CDR3 makes a read error likely. The chain is built from TRBV6-1 and TRBJ1-5; D ambiguous. The CDR3 consists of 14 residues. Germline loops: CDR1 MNHNS, CDR2 SASEGT. The CDR3 loop is CASSDGESDQPQHC. CDR3 DNA: TGTGCCAGCAGTGATGGGGAGTCGGATCAACCCCAGCATTGT.

In regard to this clonotype: The CDR3 does not end in the conserved phenylalanine or tryptophan, so this is likely a read error. Because the CDR3's place on the DNA is in doubt, the DNA is left out and the CDR3 is given as listed by TCRdb. This chain links TRBV29-1 with TRBJ2-5; TRBD1 reflects the table's D call only, with no check against the DNA. CDR1 SQVTM and CDR2 ANQGSEA come from the germline V gene. Both ends counted, the CDR3 spans 13 residues. CDR3 loop: CSVGLGQQETLYI.

Of note for this clonotype: A junction boundary mismatches the germline segment, possibly from a read error. The chain links TRBV11-2 to TRBJ2-7; a weak D match, TRBD2 (5 bases). Germline CDR1 and CDR2: SGHAT and FQNNGV. This CDR3 is 15 amino acids long. CDR3 sequence reads: CASNLGGSSSCEQYF. CDR3 coding DNA: TGTGCCAGCAACTTAGGCGGGTCGAGCTCCTGCGAGCAGTACTTC.

V gene TRBV11-1 combines with J gene TRBJ2-1, with D hard to call. The CDR3 covers 13 residues. Deletions cut 3 bases from V and 11 bases from J, with 14 bases between. Germline V lookup: CDR1 SGHAT, CDR2 FQDESV (reference sequence). The CDR3 nucleotides are TGTGCCAGCAGCTTGTCCCAGGCGTATAAGCAGTTCTTC. Its translation is CASSLSQAYKQFF.

A note on this clonotype: A much larger clone differs by one base, so this may be a read error. The chain carries TRBV4-2 and TRBJ2-1; TRBD1 is a possible D gene (6 bases). This CDR3 has 14 amino acids. Trimming shortened V by 1 base and J by 9 bases, and 13 bases separated the two germline ends. Germline CDR1 reads LGHNA; CDR2 reads YNFKEQ. The CDR3 spells CASSQGGGWSEQFF. CDR3 in DNA: TGTGCCAGCAGCCAAGGAGGGGGTTGGAGTGAGCAGTTCTTC.

The chain uses TRBV28 and TRBJ1-2; 7 positions agree with TRBD1. J gave up 7 bases and V 6 bases, and 20 bases lay outside the gene matches. This CDR3 comprises 17 residues. In germline, CDR1 is MDHEN, CDR2 SYDVKM. CDR3 DNA: TGTGCCAGCAGCAAAATTGACAGGGCGAATTACGCAGGTGGCTACACCTTC. This codes for CASSKIDRANYAGGYTF.

Note on this clonotype: One end of the junction is discordant with germline, which a read error may explain. The chain couples TRBV6-2 or TRBV6-3 to TRBJ2-7, with D unclear. Germline V gives CDR1 MNHEY, CDR2 SVGEGT. The CDR3 is 12 residues long. Here the CDR3 reads CASSYSTYKQCF. The CDR3 DNA is TGTGCCAGCAGTTACAGCACCTACAAGCAGTGCTTC.

The chain joins TRBV7-9 to TRBJ2-7; 8 positions match TRBD2. The CDR3 runs to 14 residues. Germline V gives CDR1 SEHNR, CDR2 FQNEAQ (reference sequence). V was pared by 1 base and J by 4 bases, with 3 bases of the junction left unmatched. CDR3 nucleotides: TGTGCCAGCAGCTTAGTAACTAGCGGTTACGAGCAGTACTTC. Translated, it gives CASSLVTSGYEQYF.